The 9 T cell receptor beta chains presented below share a single source sample, sequenced in a study of monozygotic twins with cystic fibrosis. Generated by immunoSEQ multiplex PCR, the TCRdb table keeps only in-frame clones and is missing some. This sample has approximately 21,000 clones; around nine tenths occur once, and the top ten carry around 1.3%. What was sequenced was blood. The receptor source for this set is a woman under 40 with cystic fibrosis.

This clone was observed a single time. This chain links TRBV6-5 with TRBJ1-2, with 11 bases fitting TRBD1. V lost 2 bases and J lost 8; bases outside the gene matches: 7. Germline CDR1 is MNHEY and CDR2 is SVGAGI. The CDR3 is 15 residues long. Here the CDR3 reads CASSYGSGTGGGYTF. In DNA, the CDR3 is TGTGCCAGCAGTTACGGGTCAGGGACAGGGGGAGGCTACACCTTC.

This rearrangement joins TRBV2 to TRBJ2-1; no reliable D call. The CDR3 has 12 amino acids. CDR1 is SNHLY and CDR2 is FYNNEI in the germline V gene. The CDR3 DNA follows: TGTGCTACGTTGACACAGTACAATGAGCAGTTCTTC. This gives the protein CATLTQYNEQFF.

The CDR3 reads CASSDLRAASQETQYF. CDR3 sequence (DNA): TGTGCCAGCAGTGATCTGCGGGCAGCCTCCCAAGAGACCCAGTACTTC. The chain links TRBV25-1 to TRBJ2-5; tentatively, D is TRBD2 (5 bases). The germline V gene encodes CDR1 MGHDK and CDR2 SYGVNS. The CDR3 runs to 16 residues. The V gene lost 3 bases and the J gene lost 1 base, with 15 bases spanning the gap.

This clone was detected only once. The chain is built from TRBV7-8 and TRBJ2-5; TRBD2 aligns across 13 bases. This CDR3 spans 16 amino acids. Germline V CDR1 and CDR2: SGHVS, FQNEAQ. The V segment lost 2 bases and the J segment 7 bases; nucleotides outside the gene matches: 7. Here the CDR3 reads CASSLTTTSGGGTQYF. The CDR3 region has the DNA TGTGCCAGCAGCTTAACAACTACTAGCGGGGGGGGGACCCAGTACTTC.

This chain uses TRBV19 with TRBJ2-5; 15 positions match TRBD2. Germline V CDR1 and CDR2: LNHDA, SQIVND (reference sequence). The V and J ends lost 4 bases and 0 bases, in that order; junction bases with no gene match: 3. This CDR3 is built from 17 residues. CDR3 loop: CASSTGLAGGNQETQYF. The CDR3 region has the DNA TGTGCCAGTAGTACAGGACTAGCGGGGGGGAACCAAGAGACCCAGTACTTC.

The rearrangement links TRBV5-4 to TRBJ2-1; 7 nucleotides align to TRBD2. This CDR3 has 16 residues. The germline gives CDR1 SGHNT, CDR2 YYREEE (reference sequence). Germline trimming cut 5 bases from V and 0 bases from J; bases unmatched to any gene: 8. The CDR3 coding sequence is TGTGCCAGCAGAACGACCGGGAGGAGCTCCTACAATGAGCAGTTCTTC. It is translated as CASRTTGRSSYNEQFF.

This chain uses TRBV7-2 with TRBJ2-7; D possibly corresponds to TRBD2 (5 bases). Germline assignment: CDR1 SGHTA and CDR2 FQGNSA. Trimming left V 1 base short and J 5 bases short, with 6 bases between. This CDR3 has 12 amino acids. CDR3 loop: CASSLVGDEQYF. In DNA form, the CDR3 reads TGTGCCAGCAGCTTAGTCGGGGACGAGCAGTACTTC.

The chain is built from TRBV7-6 and TRBJ2-7, with TRBD1 matching 8 bases. Germline lookup yields CDR1 SGHVS and CDR2 FNYEAQ. The ends lost 1 base at V and 2 bases at J; junction bases unmatched: 7. The CDR3 is 16 amino acids. The CDR3 region is CASSLGPQGATYEQYF. The CDR3 DNA is TGTGCCAGCAGCTTAGGTCCCCAGGGGGCAACCTACGAGCAGTACTTC.

The rearrangement joins TRBV5-6 to TRBJ1-2, with TRBD1 matching 9 bases. CDR1 and CDR2 from the germline V gene are SGHDT and YYEEEE. This CDR3 is 15 amino acids long. Trimming cost V 4 bases and J 0 bases; bases outside gene matches: 4. CDR3 sequence reads: CASSMGQGANYGYTF. For the CDR3, the DNA is TGTGCCAGCAGCATGGGACAGGGAGCTAACTATGGCTACACCTTC.